This is a list of T cell receptor beta chains from one sample in a study of patients and donors after allogeneic stem cell transplantation. In TCRdb, the RT-PCR reads were re-called with MiXCR into one record per CDR3 protein. The sample lists about 400,000 distinct CDR3 sequences, approximately 16% occurring once. Sequenced material: blood, either unsorted or a sorted T cell fraction (not recorded which). These receptors all stem from a human donor who was either an allogeneic HSCT recipient or a stem cell or donor lymphocyte infusion donor (not recorded which). It is not recorded whose cells these are; they may come from a transplant donor. Each CDR3 is given with its conserved first and last residue. D genes are given only for firm matches. The listing skips clone size in some rows; elsewhere it reads once, few, many or a size class.

. TRBJ2-7 TRBV7-3 TRBD2 CASSLAGHSYEQYF TGTGCCAGCAGCCTAGCGGGGCACTCCTACGAGCAGTACTTC
few TRBJ2-7 TRBV6-1 . CASSPAGLRSYEQYF TGTGCCAGCAGTCCCGCCGGGTTACGGTCCTACGAGCAGTACTTC
. TRBJ1-6 TRBV6-1 . CASSERFSGSPLHF TGTGCCAGCAGTGAAAGGTTTTCGGGTTCACCCCTCCACTTT
. TRBJ1-5 TRBV12-3/TRBV12-4 . CASTRDPRQPQHF TGTGCCAGCACCCGGGACCCGCGGCAGCCCCAGCATTTT
. TRBJ2-3 TRBV11-2 . CASSLVERDTQYF TGTGCCAGCAGCTTAGTAGAACGAGATACGCAGTATTTT
many TRBJ2-6 TRBV6-2/TRBV6-3 . CASSTWTLSGANVLTF TGTGCCAGCAGTACTTGGACGCTCTCCGGGGCCAACGTCCTGACTTTC
. TRBJ2-5 TRBV7-8 TRBD1 CASSSRRDRNQETQYF TGTGCCAGCAGCTCGCGGCGGGACAGGAATCAAGAGACCCAGTACTTC
. TRBJ1-3 TRBV7-9 . CASSQRDSSGNTIYF TGTGCCAGCAGCCAACGCGACTCTTCGGGAAACACCATATATTTT
. TRBJ2-1 TRBV12-5 . CASGLVRIGNEQFF TGTGCTAGTGGTTTGGTACGGATAGGCAATGAGCAGTTCTTC
. TRBJ1-1 TRBV10-1 . CASSTGCQLEEAFF TGCGCCAGCAGTACTGGGTGCCAGCTAGAAGAAGCTTTCTTT
few TRBJ2-2 TRBV7-2 . CASSLAGPGTGELFF TGTGCCAGCAGCTTAGCGGGACCAGGGACCGGGGAGCTGTTTTTT
. TRBJ2-5 TRBV7-9 TRBD1 CASSPRDRKIQETQYF TGTGCCAGCAGCCCCCGGGACAGAAAAATTCAAGAGACCCAGTACTTC
few TRBJ2-1 TRBV6-5 TRBD2 CASSYTGLEDNEQFF TGTGCCAGCAGTTATACCGGACTAGAAGACAATGAGCAGTTCTTC